One and the same sample provided the 9 T cell receptor beta chains below, sequenced in a study of blood T cell repertoires in COVID-19 (TCRdb year 2020). Receptor amplification or capture employed the immunoSEQ multiplex PCR assay. TCRdb obtained this table from immuneACCESS and retained in-frame rearrangements with V and J assigned. These tables miss some clones; where compared with another copy, unresolved V genes account for less than half of the shortfall, and the remainder is unexplained. The sample profile shows approximately 300,000 clones; around 84% of them were found once. Of the sample, about 4.6% falls within the top ten clones. Sequenced material: PBMCs or T cells enriched from blood (not recorded which). These receptors all come from a man in his thirties or forties who had recovered from COVID-19.

The chain joins TRBV3-1 (or the pseudogene TRBV3-2) to TRBJ2-2, with TRBD2 matching 7 bases. The germline V gene has CDR1 LGHDT and CDR2 YNNKEL (reference sequence). The CDR3 consists of 13 residues. After removal of 2 bases from V and 8 bases from J, the junction contained 2 bases not matched to a gene. DNA of the CDR3: TGTGCCAGCAGCCAAAGCGGGGTAGGGGAGCTGTTTTTT. Translation: CASSQSGVGELFF.

This chain connects TRBV29-1 to TRBJ2-5, with a possible D match to TRBD2 (5 bases). CDR3 length equals 13 residues. The V gene lost 2 bases and the J gene lost 1 base, with 8 bases spanning the gap. The V gene's germline CDR1 is SQVTM and CDR2 ANQGSEA. CDR3 nucleotides: TGCAGCGTTGAACAAGGGAGCCAAGAGACCCAGTACTTC. It yields the protein CSVEQGSQETQYF. The full variable domain, its missing parts supplied by reference TRBV29-1 and TRBJ2-5, is SAVISQKPSRDICQRGTSLTIQCQVDSQVTMMFWYRQQPGQSLTLIATANQGSEATYESGFVIDKFPISRPNLTFSTLTVSNMSPEDSSIYLCSVEQGSQETQYFGPGTRLLVL.

The chain has TRBV30 and TRBJ2-1; 9 positions match TRBD1. The germline V gene has CDR1 GTSNPN and CDR2 SVGIG (reference sequence). Trimming cost V 0 bases and J 4 bases; bases outside gene matches: 4. This CDR3 has 15 amino acids. CDR3 residues: CAWSVSQGAYNEQFF. The CDR3, as DNA: TGTGCCTGGAGTGTCTCACAGGGGGCTTACAATGAGCAGTTCTTC.

The chain links TRBV11-2 to TRBJ1-2; tentatively, D is TRBD1 (5 bases). V lost 5 bases and J lost 4, with 11 bases in between. Germline CDR1 and CDR2: SGHAT and FQNNGV. The CDR3 has 13 residues. The DNA of the CDR3 is TGTGCCAGCAGCCCCAGGGAAGTCTATGGCTACACCTTC. This translates into CASSPREVYGYTF.

The gene calls are TRBV27 and TRBJ2-7; D is ambiguous. The CDR3 has 13 residues. The ends were cut back, 4 bases at V and 0 bases at J, with 7 bases in the middle. The germline V gene has CDR1 MNHEY and CDR2 SMNVEV (reference sequence). CDR3 DNA sequence: TGTGCCAGCAGTTCTCTGAGCTCCTACGAGCAGTACTTC. This encodes CASSSLSSYEQYF.

V gene TRBV3-1 (or the pseudogene TRBV3-2) combines with J gene TRBJ2-7; D ambiguous. The germline CDR1 and CDR2 sequences are LGHDT and YNNKEL (reference sequence). The CDR3 loop spans 12 amino acids. The ends were cut back, 0 bases at V and 4 bases at J, with 4 bases in the middle. The CDR3 DNA is TGTGCCAGCAGCCAAGATATGTACGAGCAGTACTTC. This encodes CASSQDMYEQYF.

The V and J genes are TRBV19 and TRBJ2-5; 10 bases match TRBD2. Germline CDR1 reads LNHDA; CDR2 reads SQIVND (reference sequence). The CDR3 is made up of 19 amino acids. J lost 7 bases, V lost 1 base, and 18 bases had no gene match. CDR3 residues: CASSIGGQSSGGRRGTQYF. CDR3 sequence (DNA): TGTGCCAGTAGTATAGGAGGCCAGTCTAGCGGGGGCCGGAGAGGGACCCAGTACTTC.

The chain is built from TRBV5-5 and TRBJ1-1, with D possibly matching TRBD1 (5 bases). The CDR3 contains 15 residues. Germline loops: CDR1 SGHKS, CDR2 YYEKEE (reference sequence). Trimming took off 4 bases at V and 3 bases at J, with 16 bases between the two ends. CDR3: CASSLIRERDTEAFF. CDR3 sequence (DNA): TGTGCCAGCAGCCTCATCAGGGAAAGGGACACTGAAGCTTTCTTT.

The rearrangement joins TRBV18 to TRBJ1-2; a weak D match, TRBD1 (6 bases). V was shortened by 4 bases and J by 3 bases, with 12 bases between the two germline ends. Germline V gene sequence: CDR1 KGHSH, CDR2 LQKENI. CDR3 length: 14 amino acids. This chain's CDR3 is CASSLGARDYGYTF. CDR3 bases: TGTGCCAGCTCACTGGGGGCTCGAGACTATGGCTACACCTTC.